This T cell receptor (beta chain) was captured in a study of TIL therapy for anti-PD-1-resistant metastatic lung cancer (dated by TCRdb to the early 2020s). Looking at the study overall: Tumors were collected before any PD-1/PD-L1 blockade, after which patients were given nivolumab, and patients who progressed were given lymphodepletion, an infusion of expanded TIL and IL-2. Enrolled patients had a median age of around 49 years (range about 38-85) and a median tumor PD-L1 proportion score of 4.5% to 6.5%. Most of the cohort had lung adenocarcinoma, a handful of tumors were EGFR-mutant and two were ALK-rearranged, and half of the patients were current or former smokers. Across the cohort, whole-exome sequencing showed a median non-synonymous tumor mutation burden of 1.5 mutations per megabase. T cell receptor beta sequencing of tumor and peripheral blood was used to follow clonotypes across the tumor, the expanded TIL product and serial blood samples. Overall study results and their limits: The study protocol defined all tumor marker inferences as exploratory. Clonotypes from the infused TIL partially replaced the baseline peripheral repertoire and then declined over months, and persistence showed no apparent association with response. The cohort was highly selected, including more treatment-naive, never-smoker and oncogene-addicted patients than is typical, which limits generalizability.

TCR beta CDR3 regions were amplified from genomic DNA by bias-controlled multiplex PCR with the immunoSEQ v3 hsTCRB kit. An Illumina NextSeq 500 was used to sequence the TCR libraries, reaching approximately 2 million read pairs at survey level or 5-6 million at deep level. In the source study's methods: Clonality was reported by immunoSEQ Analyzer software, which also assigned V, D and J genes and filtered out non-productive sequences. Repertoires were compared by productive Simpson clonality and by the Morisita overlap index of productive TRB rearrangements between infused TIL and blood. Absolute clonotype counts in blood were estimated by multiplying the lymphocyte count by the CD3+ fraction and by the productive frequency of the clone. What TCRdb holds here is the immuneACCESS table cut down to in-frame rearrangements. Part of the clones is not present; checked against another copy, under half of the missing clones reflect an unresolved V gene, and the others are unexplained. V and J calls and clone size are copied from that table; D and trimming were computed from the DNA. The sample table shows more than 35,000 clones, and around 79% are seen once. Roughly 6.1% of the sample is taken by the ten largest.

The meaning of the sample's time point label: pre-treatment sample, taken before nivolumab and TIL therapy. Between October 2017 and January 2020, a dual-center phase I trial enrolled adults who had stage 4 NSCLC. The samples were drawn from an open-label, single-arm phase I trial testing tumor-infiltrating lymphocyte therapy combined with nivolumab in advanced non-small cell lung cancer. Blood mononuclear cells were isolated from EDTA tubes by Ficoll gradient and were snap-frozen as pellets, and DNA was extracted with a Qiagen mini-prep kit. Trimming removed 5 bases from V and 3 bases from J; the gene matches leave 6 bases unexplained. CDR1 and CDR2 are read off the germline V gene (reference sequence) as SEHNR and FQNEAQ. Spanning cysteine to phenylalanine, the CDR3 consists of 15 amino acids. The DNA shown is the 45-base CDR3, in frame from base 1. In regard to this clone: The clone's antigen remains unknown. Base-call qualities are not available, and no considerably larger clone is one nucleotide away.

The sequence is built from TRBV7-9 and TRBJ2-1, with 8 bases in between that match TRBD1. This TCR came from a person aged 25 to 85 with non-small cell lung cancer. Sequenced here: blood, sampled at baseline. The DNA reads TGTGCCAGCAGCCCCCGGGACAGGCGCTACAATGAGCAGTTCTTC. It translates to CASSPRDRRYNEQFF. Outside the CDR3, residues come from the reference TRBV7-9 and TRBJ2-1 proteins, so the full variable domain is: DTGVSQNPRHKITKRGQNVTFRCDPISEHNRLYWYRQTLGQGPEFLTYFQNEAQLEKSRLLSDRFSAERPKGSFSTLEIQRTEQGDSAMYLCASSPRDRRYNEQFFGPGTRLTVL.